The 27 T cell receptor beta chains below all came from one sample that was sequenced in a study of cytomegalovirus exposure and HLA in healthy donors. The PCR used 60 Vbeta and 13 Jbeta primers. TCRdb's copy holds only in-frame clones and misses some; the assay was immunoSEQ multiplex PCR. The sample carries 130,000 to 150,000 clones, 79% recorded once. The sample comprised PBMCs. These TCRs come from a woman between 35 and 50 years old in good health and CMV-seropositive.

This clone was picked up a small number of times. The chain employs TRBV6-1 and TRBJ2-5, with a possible D match to TRBD1 (6 bases). In germline, CDR1 is MNHNS, CDR2 SASEGT. Trimming took 4 bases from V and 2 from J, leaving 20 bases between them. This CDR3 contains 17 residues. The CDR3 sequence: CASSGPPGDPLQETQYF. CDR3 nucleotide sequence: TGTGCCAGCAGTGGGCCCCCAGGGGATCCCCTTCAAGAGACCCAGTACTTC.

The chain has TRBV5-1 and TRBJ2-5; the match to TRBD1 covers 8 bases. The trim removed 5 bases at V and 5 bases at J, leaving 8 bases unmatched. Germline CDR1 SGHRS, CDR2 YFSETQ. The CDR3 totals 14 residues. CDR3 sequence reads: CASRRDRLAETQYF. The CDR3 DNA sequence: TGCGCCAGCAGACGGGACAGGCTCGCGGAGACCCAGTACTTC.

CDR3 bases: TGTGCCAGCAGCTCCGCCAATGTACAGGGTTATGGCTACACCTTC. Its translation: CASSSANVQGYGYTF. The V and J genes are TRBV7-3 and TRBJ1-2; perhaps TRBD1 as D (6 bases). V lost 4 bases, J lost 5 bases, and 17 bases lay in between. Germline-derived CDR1 and CDR2 are SGHTA and FQGTGA. This CDR3 spans 15 amino acids. Together with reference TRBV7-3 and TRBJ1-2, the CDR3 gives the full variable domain: GAGVSQTPSNKVTEKGKYVELRCDPISGHTALYWYRQSLGQGPEFLIYFQGTGAADDSGLPNDRFFAVRPEGSVSTLKIQRTERGDSAVYLCASSSANVQGYGYTFGSGTRLTVV.

This rearrangement joins TRBV5-1 to TRBJ2-3, with 9 bases identical to TRBD1. The CDR3 spans 14 residues. V lost 8 bases to trimming and J lost 3 bases; unmatched junction nucleotides: 7. Germline CDR1 SGHRS, CDR2 YFSETQ. CDR3 amino acids: CASRPGQGTDTQYF. The CDR3 DNA is TGCGCCAGTCGACCGGGACAGGGTACAGATACGCAGTATTTT. The full variable domain, its missing parts supplied by reference TRBV5-1 and TRBJ2-3, is KAGVTQTPRYLIKTRGQQVTLSCSPISGHRSVSWYQQTPGQGLQFLFEYFSETQRNKGNFPGRFSGRQFSNSRSEMNVSTLELGDSALYLCASRPGQGTDTQYFGPGTRLTVL.

The V gene is TRBV12-5, the J gene TRBJ2-1, with TRBD1 as a possible D gene (6 bases). Trimming removed 4 bases at V and 6 bases at J, with 13 bases between. CDR1 and CDR2 from the germline V gene are LGHNT and FRNRAP. The CDR3 is made up of 14 amino acids. The DNA for the CDR3 is TGTGCTAGTGGTTCCGCCCAGGGGCGCAATGAGCAGTTCTTC. Translating it yields CASGSAQGRNEQFF.

The rearrangement joins TRBV4-2 to TRBJ2-3, with D tentatively TRBD2 (5 bases). Trimming shortened V by 5 bases and J by 1 base, and 16 bases separated the two germline ends. Germline V gene data show CDR1 as LGHNA and CDR2 as YNFKEQ. CDR3 length equals 16 residues. CDR3: CASSSSLGRGTDTQYF. The CDR3 nucleotides read TGTGCCAGCAGCTCGTCGCTGGGGAGAGGCACAGATACGCAGTATTTT.

The chain combines TRBV19 with TRBJ2-6; D is perhaps TRBD1 (6 bases). Germline V gene lookup returns CDR1 LNHDA and CDR2 SQIVND (reference sequence). The V and J ends lost 6 bases and 6 bases respectively, with 24 bases between them. The length of the CDR3 is 18 residues. The CDR3 here is CASSFRTATRLEANVLTF. Written as DNA, the CDR3 is TGTGCCAGTAGCTTCCGGACAGCTACACGATTGGAGGCCAACGTCCTGACTTTC.

The chain employs TRBV15 and TRBJ1-3; 7 nucleotides agree with TRBD1. From germline, CDR1 is LNHNV and CDR2 YYDKDF (reference sequence). The junction had 1 base not matched to a gene; V was cut back by 0 bases and J by 2 bases. This CDR3 comprises 15 residues. CDR3: CATSRDDRAGNTIYF. The CDR3 DNA reads TGTGCCACCAGCAGAGACGACAGGGCTGGAAACACCATATATTTT. The full variable domain, with the rest looked up from reference TRBV15 and TRBJ1-3, is DAMVIQNPRYQVTQFGKPVTLSCSQTLNHNVMYWYQQKSSQAPKLLFHYYDKDFNNEADTPDNFQSRRPNTSFCFLDIRSPGLGDTAMYLCATSRDDRAGNTIYFGEGSWLTVV.

The chain has TRBV5-1 and TRBJ2-1, with TRBD2 identical over 7 bases. Germline CDR1 is SGHRS and CDR2 is YFSETQ. CDR3 size: 12 residues. The V and J ends lost 4 bases and 10 bases, in that order; junction bases with no gene match: 5. The CDR3 spells CASSELAGEQFF. In nucleotides, the CDR3 is TGCGCCAGCAGCGAATTAGCGGGCGAGCAGTTCTTC.

The chain joins TRBV5-4 to TRBJ2-1; TRBD1 might be the D (6 bases). The CDR3 spans 12 residues. V was shortened by 4 bases and J by 12 bases, with 14 bases between the two germline ends. The V gene's germline CDR1 is SGHNT and CDR2 YYREEE (reference sequence). CDR3 DNA: TGTGCCAGCAGCAACAGGGAAACGGGGCAGTTCTTC. Protein sequence: CASSNRETGQFF.

This rearrangement joins TRBV19 to TRBJ2-5, with D unresolved. The CDR3 runs to 14 residues. Germline assignment: CDR1 LNHDA and CDR2 SQIVND (reference sequence). Deletions cut 5 bases from V and 7 bases from J, with 17 bases between. As DNA, the CDR3 is TGTGCCAGTAGTTCCGCTACCGGTATTGGGACCCAGTACTTC. Its translation: CASSSATGIGTQYF.

This clone was seen more than once but under ten times. The chain carries TRBV5-6 and TRBJ2-2, with a tentative D call TRBD1 (6 bases). The ends were cut back, 2 bases at V and 5 bases at J, with 10 bases in the middle. The CDR3 is 14 residues long. The germline V gene encodes CDR1 SGHDT and CDR2 YYEEEE. The CDR3 DNA is TGTGCCAGCAGCTTACCTACAGGGACCGGGGAGCTGTTTTTT. Protein product: CASSLPTGTGELFF.

The rearrangement joins TRBV18 to TRBJ2-7; perhaps TRBD2 as D (6 bases). Germline CDR1 is KGHSH and CDR2 is LQKENI. V was trimmed by 3 bases and J by 2 bases, leaving 11 bases between them. The CDR3 extends over 14 amino acids. CDR3 DNA sequence: TGTGCCAGCTCACCCCGTGGGGGGACCTACGAGCAGTACTTC. Translated, it gives CASSPRGGTYEQYF.

This clone has a handful of counts. The chain carries TRBV5-1 and TRBJ2-2, with D possibly being TRBD1 (5 bases). The V end lost 0 bases, the J end lost 5 bases, and 14 bases lay between the germline ends. This CDR3 spans 16 amino acids. Germline V gene sequence: CDR1 SGHRS, CDR2 YFSETQ. CDR3 in DNA: TGCGCCAGCAGCTTGGAAGGACATTTCGGGACCGGGGAGCTGTTTTTT. Translated: CASSLEGHFGTGELFF.

The gene calls are TRBV9 and TRBJ2-3, with D maybe TRBD2 (6 bases). Per the germline V gene, CDR1 is SGDLS and CDR2 is YYNGEE. V lost 0 bases and J lost 8, with 13 bases in between. The length of the CDR3 is 14 residues. The CDR3 DNA is TGTGCCAGCAGCGTAGAGGAGGGTAAGGGTACGCAGTATTTT. This codes for CASSVEEGKGTQYF.

The rearrangement joins TRBV5-1 to TRBJ1-2; 10 bases line up with TRBD1. The CDR3 runs to 14 residues. CDR1 and CDR2 from the germline V gene are SGHRS and YFSETQ. The J segment lost 9 bases and the V segment lost 0 bases, leaving 5 bases of the junction unmatched. CDR3 nucleotides: TGCGCCAGCAGCTTGGCGGGACAGGGGTCGCGCTACACCTTC. Translation: CASSLAGQGSRYTF. The entire variable domain, with the rest obtained from reference TRBV5-1 and TRBJ1-2, is as follows: KAGVTQTPRYLIKTRGQQVTLSCSPISGHRSVSWYQQTPGQGLQFLFEYFSETQRNKGNFPGRFSGRQFSNSRSEMNVSTLELGDSALYLCASSLAGQGSRYTFGSGTRLTVV.

V is TRBV7-6 and J is TRBJ1-6; D not certain. V was cut by 2 bases and J by 7 bases, with 12 bases left in between. The CDR3 contains 15 residues. Germline CDR1 SGHVS, CDR2 FNYEAQ. CDR3 sequence (DNA): TGTGCCAGCAGCTTAACTTCAGGTCGCAATTCACCCCTCCACTTT. Encoded protein: CASSLTSGRNSPLHF.

V gene TRBV10-2 combines with J gene TRBJ2-1; D is possibly TRBD2 (5 bases). The germline CDR1 and CDR2 sequences are WSHSY and SAAADI. V was pared by 4 bases and J by 10 bases, with 8 bases between. The CDR3 runs 11 residues. The DNA for the CDR3 is TGCGCCAGCAGTGTTGGAGGAGAGCAGTTCTTC. It encodes CASSVGGEQFF.

This chain connects TRBV7-9 to TRBJ2-5; 7 bases agree with TRBD2. The length of the CDR3 is 17 residues. J gave up 4 bases and V 4 bases, and 15 bases lay outside the gene matches. CDR1 is SEHNR, CDR2 FQNEAQ, per germline (reference sequence). DNA for the CDR3: TGTGCCAGCAGCTCGCGTTATGCGAGCGGGGCTGGAGAGACCCAGTACTTC. Protein: CASSSRYASGAGETQYF.

This chain links TRBV11-2 with TRBJ2-5; 14 positions agree with TRBD2. In germline, CDR1 is SGHAT, CDR2 FQNNGV. The ends lost 5 bases at V and 3 bases at J; junction bases unmatched: 5. The CDR3 totals 16 residues. DNA for the CDR3: TGTGCCAGCAGCCCGACTAGCGGGGGGGCCGAAGAGACCCAGTACTTC. It translates to CASSPTSGGAEETQYF.

The V call is TRBV19, the J call TRBJ2-3; TRBD2 aligns across 9 bases. CDR3 size: 19 residues. CDR1 and CDR2 from the germline V gene are LNHDA and SQIVND (reference sequence). V was pared by 7 bases and J by 1 base, with 18 bases of the junction left unmatched. The CDR3 DNA follows: TGTGCCAGTAAGGGATTATACGCGGGGGGGCCGTGGGGCACAGATACGCAGTATTTT. Its translation: CASKGLYAGGPWGTDTQYF.

J is TRBJ2-7 and V is TRBV5-4; TRBD2 aligns across 9 bases. The CDR3 is 15 residues long. Germline trimming cut 0 bases from V and 3 bases from J; bases unmatched to any gene: 4. The germline V gene encodes CDR1 SGHNT and CDR2 YYREEE (reference sequence). CDR3 coding DNA: TGTGCCAGCAGCTTGGGCGGGGGGGCCCACTACGAGCAGTACTTC. This sequence encodes CASSLGGGAHYEQYF.

The V gene is TRBV18, the J gene TRBJ1-3; 12 nucleotides align to TRBD1. The CDR3 has 15 amino acids. V trimming: 4 bases; J trimming: 4 bases; junction bases outside the gene matches: 2. The V gene's germline CDR1 is KGHSH and CDR2 LQKENI. This CDR3 reads CASSQGTGGGNTIYF. CDR3 coding DNA: TGTGCCAGCTCACAAGGGACAGGGGGCGGAAACACCATATATTTT.

The chain combines TRBV28 with TRBJ1-6; no clear D gene. Trimming took off 6 bases at V and 1 base at J, with 7 bases between the two ends. The CDR3 spans 14 residues. The V gene's germline CDR1 is MDHEN and CDR2 SYDVKM. The CDR3 protein is CASSTGSYNSPLHF. The CDR3, as DNA: TGTGCCAGCAGCACGGGGTCCTATAATTCACCCCTCCACTTT.

The rearrangement links TRBV25-1 to TRBJ2-3; 8 bases align to TRBD1. J lost 2 bases, V lost 4 bases, and 5 bases had no gene match. Looked up from germline, CDR1 is MGHDK and CDR2 is SYGVNS. This CDR3 is 15 amino acids long. CDR3 nucleotides: TGTGCCAGCAGTGGGACAGGGTTTTTCACAGATACGCAGTATTTT. It is translated as CASSGTGFFTDTQYF.

This clone was seen a handful of times. The chain couples TRBV28 to TRBJ1-2, with D unclear. This CDR3 region has 15 residues. Germline CDR1 reads MDHEN; CDR2 reads SYDVKM. V lost 3 bases to trimming and J lost 1 base, with 12 bases between them. The DNA for the CDR3 is TGTGCCAGCAGTTTGGCCGCAGACAATAACTATGGCTACACCTTC. Protein sequence: CASSLAADNNYGYTF.

This clone was seen a handful of times. V is TRBV7-9 and J is TRBJ1-1; perhaps TRBD1 as D (6 bases). Germline loops: CDR1 SEHNR, CDR2 FQNEAQ (reference sequence). V shed 4 bases and J shed 5 bases, with 14 bases lying between them. This CDR3 has 14 residues. As DNA, the CDR3 is TGTGCCAGCAGCTCAATGGGGGGGACAACTGAAGCTTTCTTT. Protein sequence: CASSSMGGTTEAFF.